The source of this TCR beta chain is a study of neoadjuvant anti-PD-1 for oral cavity cancer. Regarding time point: after neoadjuvant nivolumab, at surgical resection. Blood cells were analyzed directly, without culture or expansion. CDR3 size: 19 residues. V dropped 6 bases and J dropped 5 bases, with 28 bases sitting between them. Germline loops: CDR1 LGHNT, CDR2 FRNRAP. The assay was immunoSEQ multiplex PCR, and TCRdb's table has in-frame clones only and misses some. The profile shows around 65,000 clones, approximately 87% of them singletons. This chain joins TRBV12-5 and TRBJ2-2; D is possibly TRBD2 (6 bases). The TCR comes from a person between 40 and 85 years old with oral cavity squamous cell carcinoma. Material: PBMCs, obtained after nivolumab (anti-PD-1) treatment. Written as DNA, the CDR3 is TGTGCTAGTGGCCCCGTGGAGGGATGGTCGATTCTCCAAACCGGGGAGCTGTTTTTT. This gives the protein CASGPVEGWSILQTGELFF.